These 17 T cell receptor beta chains originate from one sample sequenced in a study of OX40 agonist ivuxolimab in advanced cancers. The table came from immunoSEQ multiplex PCR; TCRdb's copy has only in-frame clones and leaves some out. The sample consists of 60,000 or so clones, 75% to 90% of them appearing once. The input for sequencing was CD4+ or CD8+ T cells sorted from blood, taken in a trial of the OX40 agonist ivuxolimab. These receptors came from an adult with an advanced solid tumor such as melanoma, head and neck, liver or kidney cancer.

The V gene is TRBV6-5, the J gene TRBJ2-3; 13 bases are a match to TRBD2. There are 15 residues in the CDR3. The V segment lost 6 bases and the J segment 4 bases; nucleotides outside the gene matches: 4. From germline, CDR1 is MNHEY and CDR2 SVGAGI. The CDR3 is CASRRGLAGSDTQYF. DNA of the CDR3: TGTGCCAGCAGACGGGGACTAGCGGGGTCAGATACGCAGTATTTT.

This rearrangement joins TRBV5-1 to TRBJ2-6; D remains ambiguous. Germline V gene sequence: CDR1 SGHRS, CDR2 YFSETQ. The CDR3 is 16 amino acids. V gave up 1 base and J gave up 0 bases, with 8 bases separating them. The DNA of the CDR3 is TGCGCCAGCAGCTTGATGAGCCGCTCTGGGGCCAACGTCCTGACTTTC. This gives the protein CASSLMSRSGANVLTF.

The V and J genes are TRBV6-1 and TRBJ1-5; D uncertain. The germline V and J ends were trimmed by 4 bases and 6 bases, with 10 bases remaining between them. Per the germline V gene, CDR1 is MNHNS and CDR2 is SASEGT. This CDR3 is 13 amino acids long. CDR3 sequence: CASSVREGQPQHF. DNA for the CDR3: TGTGCCAGCAGTGTAAGAGAAGGTCAGCCCCAGCATTTT.

This chain joins TRBV29-1 and TRBJ1-1; D not resolved. Trimming took off 0 bases at V and 7 bases at J, with 9 bases between the two ends. CDR1 SQVTM and CDR2 ANQGSEA come from the germline V gene. CDR3 length equals 12 residues. CDR3: CSVEDLENEAFF. The CDR3 DNA reads TGCAGCGTTGAAGATCTGGAGAATGAAGCTTTCTTT. Full variable domain (remainder filled in from reference TRBV29-1 and TRBJ1-1): SAVISQKPSRDICQRGTSLTIQCQVDSQVTMMFWYRQQPGQSLTLIATANQGSEATYESGFVIDKFPISRPNLTFSTLTVSNMSPEDSSIYLCSVEDLENEAFFGQGTRLTVV.

The chain recombines TRBV6-1 with TRBJ2-7; no clear D gene. The CDR3 spans 12 residues. Germline CDR1 is MNHNS and CDR2 is SASEGT. V lost 2 bases, J lost 3 bases, and 5 bases lay in between. CDR3 DNA: TGTGCCAGCAGTGAACACTACTACGAGCAGTACTTC. This codes for CASSEHYYEQYF.

This chain connects TRBV18 to TRBJ2-7, with D maybe TRBD1 (6 bases). Per germline, CDR1 KGHSH and CDR2 LQKENI. Trimming left V 3 bases short and J 2 bases short, with 14 bases between. There are 15 residues in the CDR3. The CDR3 loop is CASSPYSDSTYEQYF. CDR3 coding DNA: TGTGCCAGCTCACCTTACTCGGACAGCACCTACGAGCAGTACTTC.

This clone was seen just once. This chain joins TRBV28 and TRBJ2-7, with TRBD2 matching over 11 bases. V dropped 4 bases and J dropped 2; count of bases not matched to a gene: 4. The CDR3 has 15 residues. Germline CDR1 is MDHEN and CDR2 is SYDVKM. CDR3 coding DNA: TGTGCCAGCAGTTCCGGGACTAGCGGACCCTACGAGCAGTACTTC. Protein product: CASSSGTSGPYEQYF.

The chain recombines TRBV20-1 with TRBJ2-5; D unresolved. The DNA end is a closer match to TRBJ2-7, so the J assignment may be wrong. The germline gives CDR1 DFQATT, CDR2 SNEGSKA (reference sequence). This CDR3 comprises 11 residues. Written as DNA, the CDR3 is TGCAGTGCCCGACCGGGCCACGAGCAGTACTTC. Its protein is CSARPGHEQYF.

This rearrangement joins TRBV5-1 to TRBJ1-1; 8 nucleotides line up with TRBD1. CDR1 and CDR2 from the germline V gene are SGHRS and YFSETQ. There are 12 residues in the CDR3. The trim removed 4 bases at V and 10 bases at J, leaving 6 bases unmatched. CDR3 sequence (DNA): TGCGCCAGCAGCAGCGACAGGGGAGGAGCTTTCTTT. This codes for CASSSDRGGAFF.

The chain employs TRBV18 and TRBJ2-2; 9 bases line up with TRBD1. The CDR3 has 16 residues. From germline, CDR1 is KGHSH and CDR2 LQKENI. V was pared by 0 bases and J by 1 base, with 0 bases of the junction left unmatched. The CDR3 is CASSPPGQGNTGELFF. The CDR3 DNA reads as TGTGCCAGCTCACCACCGGGACAGGGGAACACCGGGGAGCTGTTTTTT.

V usage is TRBV14 and J usage is TRBJ1-2; D is unclear. CDR1 is SGHDN, CDR2 FVKESK, per germline. This CDR3 is built from 12 residues. Between the trimmed V and J ends, which lost 2 bases and 8 bases, there was a span of 9 bases. The CDR3: CASSQLGFGYTF. In nucleotides, the CDR3 is TGTGCCAGCAGCCAACTCGGTTTCGGCTACACCTTC.

The rearrangement joins TRBV7-2 to TRBJ1-2, with D unclear. Germline V gives CDR1 SGHTA, CDR2 FQGNSA. The CDR3 spans 14 residues. V was trimmed by 4 bases and J by 0 bases, leaving 9 bases between them. The CDR3 DNA follows: TGTGCCAGCAGCTCGCTAAGAGCTAACTATGGCTACACCTTC. This codes for CASSSLRANYGYTF.

In this sample, this clone turned up a few times. Written as DNA, the CDR3 is TGTGCCATCAGTGAGTGGGAGCGGGATCAGAATGAGCAGTTCTTC. It encodes CAISEWERDQNEQFF. V usage is TRBV10-3 and J usage is TRBJ2-1; 7 bases fit TRBD2. J was trimmed by 7 bases and V by 1 base; bases with no gene match: 7. Looked up from germline, CDR1 is ENHRY and CDR2 is SYGVKD. The CDR3 runs 15 residues.

The chain has TRBV4-2 and TRBJ2-5; the D call may be TRBD1 or TRBD2 (5 bases each). Per germline, CDR1 LGHNA and CDR2 YNFKEQ. V lost 3 bases to trimming and J lost 4 bases, with 12 bases between them. The CDR3 is 14 amino acids. The CDR3 protein is CASSQGQRGETQYF. As DNA, the CDR3 is TGTGCCAGCAGCCAGGGGCAGAGGGGAGAGACCCAGTACTTC.

This clone was seen a few times. Other DNA variants within this sample encode the same CDR3. In DNA, the CDR3 is TGTGCCAGCAGTTTAACAGGGTATGGCTACACCTTC. This gives the protein CASSLTGYGYTF. The chain has TRBV28 and TRBJ1-2; D is perhaps TRBD1 (6 bases). From germline, CDR1 is MDHEN and CDR2 SYDVKM. The CDR3 has 12 residues. V shed 2 bases and J shed 5 bases, with 6 bases lying between them.

The CDR3 DNA reads TGTGCCAGCAGTTCTAATATCCAAGATACGCAGTATTTT. Its translation: CASSSNIQDTQYF. The chain is built from TRBV2 and TRBJ2-3; D gene uncertain. This CDR3 comprises 13 residues. Germline lookup yields CDR1 SNHLY and CDR2 FYNNEI. Between the trimmed V and J ends, which lost 5 bases and 5 bases, there was a span of 11 bases.

This chain links TRBV7-3 with TRBJ1-2; the D gene is possibly TRBD1 (6 bases). This CDR3 is built from 13 residues. The V and J ends lost 8 bases and 7 bases respectively, with 17 bases between them. Germline assignment: CDR1 SGHTA and CDR2 FQGTGA. The CDR3 nucleotides are TGTGCCAGCTCCCAGGGGCTGGGGGGTGGCTACACCTTC. It codes for CASSQGLGGGYTF.